These 21 T cell receptor beta chains share one sample of origin, sequenced in a study of blood T cell repertoires in COVID-19. Clones were sequenced by immunoSEQ multiplex PCR, and TCRdb holds only the in-frame ones, with some missing. The profile shows roughly 290,000 clones, around 89% of them singletons. The sample was peripheral blood. The receptors were sampled from a man aged 25 to 40 with acute or convalescent COVID-19.

V gene TRBV28 combines with J gene TRBJ1-5; possible D gene TRBD1, 5 bases. Germline values: CDR1 MDHEN, CDR2 SYDVKM. The CDR3 extends over 14 amino acids. Between the trimmed V and J ends, which lost 7 bases and 7 bases, there was a span of 17 bases. CDR3 DNA sequence: TGTGCCAGCATTCCTGGGGGGTGGTGGCAGCCCCAGCATTTT. Residues: CASIPGGWWQPQHF.

The chain carries TRBV6-5 and TRBJ1-6; D call uncertain. Germline V gives CDR1 MNHEY, CDR2 SVGAGI. The CDR3 length is 15 residues. V lost 5 bases, J lost 5 bases, and 13 bases lay in between. CDR3 region: CASSTSGGNNSPLHF. The CDR3 DNA reads TGTGCCAGCAGTACCTCGGGAGGTAATAATTCACCCCTCCACTTT.

The chain carries TRBV7-9 and TRBJ2-5; maybe TRBD1 (6 bases). Germline CDR1 is SEHNR and CDR2 is FQNEAQ (reference sequence). V was pared by 5 bases and J by 4 bases, with 20 bases between. The CDR3 length is 16 residues. CDR3 sequence (DNA): TGTGCCAGCAGCATATCGACAGGACCCGAGGGAGAGACCCAGTACTTC. This sequence encodes CASSISTGPEGETQYF. Based on the CDR3 plus reference TRBV7-9 and TRBJ2-5, the full variable domain is DTGVSQNPRHKITKRGQNVTFRCDPISEHNRLYWYRQTLGQGPEFLTYFQNEAQLEKSRLLSDRFSAERPKGSFSTLEIQRTEQGDSAMYLCASSISTGPEGETQYFGPGTRLLVL.

This sequence joins TRBV24-1 and TRBJ1-5, with TRBD1 identical over 7 bases. V lost 4 bases, J lost 9 bases, and 8 bases stayed unmatched. In germline, CDR1 is KGHDR, CDR2 SFDVKD. This CDR3 is 14 amino acids long. CDR3 residues: CATSEQGVTWPQHF. DNA of the CDR3: TGTGCCACCAGTGAGCAGGGGGTTACGTGGCCCCAGCATTTT.

The chain combines TRBV6-6 with TRBJ2-3; 7 bases fit TRBD1. V was pared by 5 bases and J by 3 bases, with 5 bases of the junction left unmatched. The CDR3 loop spans 14 amino acids. Looked up from germline, CDR1 is MNHNY and CDR2 is SVGAGI (reference sequence). The CDR3 DNA follows: TGTGCCAGCAGTGAGGGGGCGAGTACAGATACGCAGTATTTT. Translation: CASSEGASTDTQYF.

The rearrangement links TRBV2 to TRBJ2-7; D call uncertain. V was trimmed by 6 bases and J by 4 bases, leaving 10 bases between them. The CDR3 covers 12 residues. The V gene's germline CDR1 is SNHLY and CDR2 FYNNEI. The CDR3 bases are TGTGCCAGCAGCCCCTTACAGTACGAGCAGTACTTC. Amino acids: CASSPLQYEQYF.

This sequence joins TRBV28 and TRBJ2-7; a possible D gene is TRBD2 (5 bases). Per germline, CDR1 MDHEN and CDR2 SYDVKM. Trimming took 1 base from V and 4 from J, leaving 8 bases between them. The CDR3 is 13 amino acids. CDR3 coding DNA: TGTGCCAGCAGTTTATCCACTAGTTACGAGCAGTACTTC. This sequence encodes CASSLSTSYEQYF. Drawing the rest from reference TRBV28 and TRBJ2-7, the complete variable domain is DVKVTQSSRYLVKRTGEKVFLECVQDMDHENMFWYRQDPGLGLRLIYFSYDVKMKEKGDIPEGYSVSREKKERFSLILESASTNQTSMYLCASSLSTSYEQYFGPGTRLTVT.

V is TRBV6-5 and J is TRBJ1-3; 8 bases match TRBD1. In germline, CDR1 is MNHEY, CDR2 SVGAGI. This CDR3 is 15 amino acids long. V lost 6 bases, J lost 2 bases, and 6 bases stayed unmatched. The CDR3 nucleotides read TGTGCCAGCAGAAAACAGGGGGACCCTGGAAACACCATATATTTT. Amino acid sequence: CASRKQGDPGNTIYF.

This clone was seen a few times. CDR3 in amino acids: CASSFQRVPNEKLFF. CDR3 bases: TGTGCCAGCAGCTTCCAAAGAGTACCGAATGAAAAACTGTTTTTT. The V gene is TRBV11-2, the J gene TRBJ1-4; unclear D gene. Trimming cost V 3 bases and J 5 bases, with 13 bases left between them. Germline-derived CDR1 and CDR2 are SGHAT and FQNNGV. CDR3 length: 15 residues. Based on the CDR3 plus reference TRBV11-2 and TRBJ1-4, the full variable domain is EAGVAQSPRYKIIEKRQSVAFWCNPISGHATLYWYQQILGQGPKLLIQFQNNGVVDDSQLPKDRFSAERLKGVDSTLKIQPAKLEDSAVYLCASSFQRVPNEKLFFGSGTQLSVL.

The chain uses TRBV18 and TRBJ1-1; D gene uncertain. V was clipped by 2 bases and J by 4 bases, with 8 bases between them. From germline, CDR1 is KGHSH and CDR2 LQKENI. This CDR3 is 13 amino acids long. The DNA of the CDR3 is TGTGCCAGCTCACCATTGCGGGGCACTGAAGCTTTCTTT. It is translated as CASSPLRGTEAFF.

This chain connects TRBV6-5 to TRBJ1-1; 9 bases map to TRBD1. Trimming took 1 base from V and 3 from J; bases not matched to a gene: 3. Looked up from germline, CDR1 is MNHEY and CDR2 is SVGAGI. This CDR3 comprises 15 residues. The CDR3 loop is CASSYYRGRDTEAFF. CDR3 nucleotides: TGTGCCAGCAGTTACTACAGGGGGCGGGACACTGAAGCTTTCTTT.

The V call is TRBV3-1 (or the pseudogene TRBV3-2), the J call TRBJ1-3; 9 bases are shared with TRBD1. Germline CDR1 is LGHDT and CDR2 is YNNKEL (reference sequence). This CDR3 is 16 amino acids long. The trim removed 3 bases at V and 0 bases at J, leaving 3 bases unmatched. CDR3 sequence: CASSQGTGSSGNTIYF. CDR3 DNA: TGTGCCAGCAGCCAGGGGACAGGGTCCTCTGGAAACACCATATATTTT.

The sample holds a few counts of this clone. This chain connects TRBV11-2 to TRBJ1-6; 12 nucleotides align to TRBD1. V shed 3 bases and J 0 bases; nucleotides not matched to a gene: 6. This CDR3 is 19 amino acids long. Looked up from germline, CDR1 is SGHAT and CDR2 is FQNNGV. In DNA, the CDR3 is TGTGCCAGCAGCTTGGGACCGGGACAGGGGGCCTCCTATAATTCACCCCTCCACTTT. Protein: CASSLGPGQGASYNSPLHF.

For the CDR3, the DNA is TGTGCCACCAGCAGAGCCTACACTGAAGCTTTCTTT. It codes for CATSRAYTEAFF. The chain joins TRBV15 to TRBJ1-1, with D hard to call. The CDR3 sequence is 12 residues long. CDR1 and CDR2 from the germline V gene are LNHNV and YYDKDF (reference sequence). V was pared by 1 base and J by 3 bases, with 3 bases between.

This chain links TRBV6-5 with TRBJ2-6; D not resolved. The germline V and J ends were trimmed by 7 bases and 2 bases, with 12 bases remaining between them. This CDR3 is built from 15 residues. Germline V gene sequence: CDR1 MNHEY, CDR2 SVGAGI. The DNA of the CDR3 is TGTGCCAGCACCCGGTCGACTGCTGGGGCCAACGTCCTGACTTTC. Translated, it gives CASTRSTAGANVLTF.

The V call is TRBV27, the J call TRBJ1-1; D remains unclear. The V end lost 3 bases, the J end lost 5 bases, and 10 bases lay between the germline ends. Per germline, CDR1 MNHEY and CDR2 SMNVEV (reference sequence). This CDR3 is 13 amino acids long. The CDR3 sequence: CASSFSEETEAFF. CDR3 bases: TGTGCCAGCAGTTTTTCTGAGGAGACTGAAGCTTTCTTT.

This clone was observed a single time. The V and J genes are TRBV14 and TRBJ1-2; the match to TRBD1 covers 8 bases. After removal of 1 base from V and 10 bases from J, the junction contained 8 bases not matched to a gene. Germline V gene lookup returns CDR1 SGHDN and CDR2 FVKESK. The CDR3 has 14 amino acids. For the CDR3, the DNA is TGTGCCAGCAGCCAAGTCGGGACAGGAAAGGACTACACCTTC. This sequence encodes CASSQVGTGKDYTF.

The chain recombines TRBV19 with TRBJ1-6, with a weak D call TRBD1 (6 bases). Germline V gene data show CDR1 as LNHDA and CDR2 as SQIVND (reference sequence). The CDR3 has 13 amino acids. Trimming left V 10 bases short and J 8 bases short, with 15 bases between. CDR3 sequence (DNA): TGTGCCACCGGGGGGGCGGTGGATTCACCCCTCCACTTT. Amino acids: CATGGAVDSPLHF.

This chain links TRBV7-8 with TRBJ2-2; unclear D gene. This CDR3 is built from 14 residues. Per germline, CDR1 SGHVS and CDR2 FQNEAQ. Deletions cut 3 bases from V and 3 bases from J, with 8 bases between. CDR3 in amino acids: CASSLAEYTGELFF. CDR3 DNA: TGTGCCAGCAGCTTGGCCGAATACACCGGGGAGCTGTTTTTT.

The CDR3 DNA is TGCGCCAGCCGCAGGGGGCCGGCAGGAGACACTGAAGCTTTCTTT. Translating it yields CASRRGPAGDTEAFF. The chain has TRBV5-1 and TRBJ1-1, with 8 bases lining up with TRBD1. The CDR3 loop spans 15 amino acids. V shed 7 bases and J 3 bases; nucleotides not matched to a gene: 11. Germline-derived CDR1 and CDR2 are SGHRS and YFSETQ.

The gene calls are TRBV5-1 and TRBJ2-7; 8 bases match TRBD2. This CDR3 region has 14 residues. Losses at the gene ends were 0 bases for V and 7 bases for J; bases not matched to a gene: 6. Germline V gene sequence: CDR1 SGHRS, CDR2 YFSETQ. CDR3 in amino acids: CASSLDGRAWEQYF. The CDR3 bases are TGCGCCAGCAGCTTGGACGGGAGGGCCTGGGAGCAGTACTTC. The whole variable domain, filled in from reference TRBV5-1 and TRBJ2-7, reads KAGVTQTPRYLIKTRGQQVTLSCSPISGHRSVSWYQQTPGQGLQFLFEYFSETQRNKGNFPGRFSGRQFSNSRSEMNVSTLELGDSALYLCASSLDGRAWEQYFGPGTRLTVT.